Listed here is a single T cell receptor (beta chain). These data originate in a study of T cell changes during pregnancy in multiple sclerosis. Assay used: immunoSEQ multiplex PCR; TCRdb lists only in-frame clones, some missing. The sample shows roughly 48,000 clones, 85% to 95% of them seen only once. Germline V gives CDR1 SEHNR, CDR2 FQNEAQ (reference sequence). The CDR3 consists of 13 residues. V shed 3 bases and J shed 5 bases, with 8 bases lying between them. J is TRBJ1-5 and V is TRBV7-9; TRBD1 is a possible D gene (5 bases). Sequenced material: CD4+ T cells from peripheral blood mononuclear cells, taken in the second trimester of pregnancy. This TCR was recovered from a female donor in good health, enrolled as a control in a pregnancy study. CDR3 coding DNA: TGTGCCAGCAGCTTCACGGGGGATCAGCCCCAGCATTTT. Translated, it gives CASSFTGDQPQHF.